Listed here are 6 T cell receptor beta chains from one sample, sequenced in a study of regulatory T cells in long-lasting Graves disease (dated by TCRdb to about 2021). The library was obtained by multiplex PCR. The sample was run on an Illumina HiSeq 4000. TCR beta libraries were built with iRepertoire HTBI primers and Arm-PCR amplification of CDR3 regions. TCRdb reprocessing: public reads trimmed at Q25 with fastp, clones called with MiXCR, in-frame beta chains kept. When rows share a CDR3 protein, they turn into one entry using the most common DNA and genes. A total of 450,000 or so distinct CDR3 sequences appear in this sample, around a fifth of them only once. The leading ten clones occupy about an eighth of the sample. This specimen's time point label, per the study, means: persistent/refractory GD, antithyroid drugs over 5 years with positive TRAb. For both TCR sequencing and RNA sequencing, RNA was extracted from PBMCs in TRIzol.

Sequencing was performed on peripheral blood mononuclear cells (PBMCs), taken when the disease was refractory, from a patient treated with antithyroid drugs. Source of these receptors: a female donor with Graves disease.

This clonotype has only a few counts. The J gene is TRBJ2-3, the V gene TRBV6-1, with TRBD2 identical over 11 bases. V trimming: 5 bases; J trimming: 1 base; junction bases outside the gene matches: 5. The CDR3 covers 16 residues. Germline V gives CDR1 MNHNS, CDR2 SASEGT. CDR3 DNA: TGTGCCAGCAGTACTACTAGCGGGGGCCGCACAGATACGCAGTATTTT. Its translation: CASSTTSGGRTDTQYF.

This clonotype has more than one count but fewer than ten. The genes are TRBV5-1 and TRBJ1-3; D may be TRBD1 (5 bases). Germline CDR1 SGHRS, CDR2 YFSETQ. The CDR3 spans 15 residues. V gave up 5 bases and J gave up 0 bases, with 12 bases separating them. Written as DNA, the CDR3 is TGCGCCAGCAGGAGACAGTGGAGCTCTGGAAACACCATATATTTT. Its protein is CASRRQWSSGNTIYF.

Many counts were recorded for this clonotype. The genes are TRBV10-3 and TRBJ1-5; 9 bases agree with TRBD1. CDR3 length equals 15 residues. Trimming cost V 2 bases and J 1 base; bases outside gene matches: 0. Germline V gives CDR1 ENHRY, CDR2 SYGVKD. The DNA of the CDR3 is TGTGCCATCAGTGAGGGACAGGGGAGCAATCAGCCCCAGCATTTT. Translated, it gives CAISEGQGSNQPQHF.

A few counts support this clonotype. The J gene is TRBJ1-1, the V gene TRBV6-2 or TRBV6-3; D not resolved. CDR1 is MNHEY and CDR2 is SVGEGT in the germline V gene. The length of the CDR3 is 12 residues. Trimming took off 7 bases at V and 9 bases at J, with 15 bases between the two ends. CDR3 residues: CASNRTPNKAFF. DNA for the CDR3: TGTGCCAGCAATCGGACGCCTAATAAAGCTTTCTTT.

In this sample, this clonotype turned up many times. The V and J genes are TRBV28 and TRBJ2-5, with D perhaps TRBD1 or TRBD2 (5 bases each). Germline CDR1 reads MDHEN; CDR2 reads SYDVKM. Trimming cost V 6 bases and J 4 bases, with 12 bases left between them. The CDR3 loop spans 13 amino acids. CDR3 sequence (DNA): TGTGCCAGCAGCTCCCCGGGACGAGAGACCCAGTACTTC. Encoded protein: CASSSPGRETQYF.

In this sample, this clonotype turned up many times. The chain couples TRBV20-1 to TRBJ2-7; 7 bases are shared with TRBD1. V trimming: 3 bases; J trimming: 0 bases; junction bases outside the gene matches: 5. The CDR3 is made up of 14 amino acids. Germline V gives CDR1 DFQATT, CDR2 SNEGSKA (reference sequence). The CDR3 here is CSASDRESSYEQYF. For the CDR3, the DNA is TGCAGTGCTAGCGACAGGGAAAGCTCCTACGAGCAGTACTTC.